These T cell receptor beta chains were read from a single sample in a study of blood T cell repertoires in COVID-19. TCRdb's copy holds only in-frame clones and misses some; the assay was immunoSEQ multiplex PCR. The sample has 180,000 or so clones; 85% to 90% are singletons. Sequenced material: peripheral blood. Source of these receptors: a man aged 18 to 30 with active or convalescent COVID-19. Each CDR3 is given with its conserved first and last residue. The order of the fields is V gene, D gene, clone size, J gene, CDR3 protein, CDR3 DNA. D genes are given only for firm matches. Part of the rows lack a size; the others show once, few, many or a class for expanded clones.

V gene: TRBV7-2; D gene: .; clone size: .; J gene: TRBJ2-7; CDR3 protein: CASSLFGGQSYEQYF; CDR3 DNA: TGTGCCAGCAGCCTATTCGGGGGACAGTCCTACGAGCAGTACTTC
V gene: TRBV30; D gene: .; clone size: .; J gene: TRBJ2-3; CDR3 protein: CAWSKPSPFTDTQYF; CDR3 DNA: TGTGCCTGGAGTAAGCCTAGCCCATTCACAGATACGCAGTATTTT
V gene: TRBV14; D gene: .; clone size: .; J gene: TRBJ1-6; CDR3 protein: CASSQAGGYSPLHF; CDR3 DNA: TGTGCCAGCAGCCAAGCGGGTGGGTATTCACCCCTCCACTTT
V gene: TRBV30; D gene: TRBD1; clone size: .; J gene: TRBJ1-1; CDR3 protein: CACAGGNTEAFF; CDR3 DNA: TGTGCCTGCGCAGGGGGTAACACTGAAGCTTTCTTT
V gene: TRBV2; D gene: TRBD1; clone size: .; J gene: TRBJ1-5; CDR3 protein: CASSEVRGQGGHF; CDR3 DNA: TGTGCCAGCAGTGAAGTACGTGGACAGGGTGGGCATTTT
V gene: TRBV27; D gene: TRBD1; clone size: .; J gene: TRBJ1-2; CDR3 protein: CASSLQGAIGGYTF; CDR3 DNA: TGTGCCAGCAGTTTACAGGGGGCAATTGGGGGCTACACCTTC
V gene: TRBV12-3/TRBV12-4; D gene: .; clone size: .; J gene: TRBJ1-2; CDR3 protein: CASSSRYGYTF; CDR3 DNA: TGTGCCAGCAGTTCGAGATATGGCTACACCTTC
V gene: TRBV11-3; D gene: TRBD2; clone size: .; J gene: TRBJ2-3; CDR3 protein: CASSAGTGGGLAVFTDTQYF; CDR3 DNA: TGTGCCAGCAGCGCCGGTACAGGGGGGGGACTAGCGGTATTCACAGATACGCAGTATTTT
V gene: TRBV15; D gene: TRBD2; clone size: .; J gene: TRBJ2-3; CDR3 protein: CATSGGGSTDTQYF; CDR3 DNA: TGTGCCACCAGCGGGGGGGGGTCCACAGATACGCAGTATTTT
V gene: TRBV7-9; D gene: TRBD1; clone size: .; J gene: TRBJ2-1; CDR3 protein: CASSFPGQIYNEQFF; CDR3 DNA: TGTGCCAGCAGCTTTCCGGGACAGATATACAATGAGCAGTTCTTC
V gene: TRBV21-1; D gene: .; clone size: .; J gene: TRBJ2-5; CDR3 protein: CASSKLSQGAGKETQYF; CDR3 DNA: TGTGCCAGCAGCAAACTAAGTCAGGGGGCAGGAAAAGAGACCCAGTACTTC
V gene: TRBV6-5; D gene: TRBD1; clone size: .; J gene: TRBJ2-7; CDR3 protein: CASSPGQASYEQYF; CDR3 DNA: TGTGCCAGCAGTCCGGGACAGGCGTCCTACGAGCAGTACTTC
V gene: TRBV7-8; D gene: TRBD2; clone size: .; J gene: TRBJ2-1; CDR3 protein: CASSLGTRNEQFF; CDR3 DNA: TGTGCCAGCAGCTTAGGGACTAGGAATGAGCAGTTCTTC
V gene: TRBV19; D gene: TRBD2; clone size: .; J gene: TRBJ2-6; CDR3 protein: CASSISAGRLGANVLTF; CDR3 DNA: TGTGCCAGTAGTATTTCAGCGGGGCGTCTGGGGGCCAACGTCCTGACTTTC
V gene: TRBV9; D gene: TRBD2; clone size: .; J gene: TRBJ2-1; CDR3 protein: CASSGRPGLAGRGSYNEQFF; CDR3 DNA: TGTGCCAGCAGCGGGAGACCCGGACTAGCGGGAAGAGGCTCCTACAATGAGCAGTTCTTC
V gene: TRBV6-2/TRBV6-3; D gene: TRBD2; clone size: .; J gene: TRBJ2-3; CDR3 protein: CASSFAGTSGSTDTQYF; CDR3 DNA: TGTGCCAGCAGTTTCGCAGGGACTAGCGGGAGCACAGATACGCAGTATTTT
V gene: TRBV30; D gene: TRBD2; clone size: .; J gene: TRBJ2-2; CDR3 protein: CAWNIAGGTTGELFF; CDR3 DNA: TGTGCCTGGAATATCGCGGGGGGGACCACCGGGGAGCTGTTTTTT
V gene: TRBV5-8; D gene: .; clone size: .; J gene: TRBJ2-5; CDR3 protein: CASSTRLRETQYF; CDR3 DNA: TGTGCCAGCAGCACCCGACTGAGAGAGACCCAGTACTTC
V gene: TRBV24-1; D gene: .; clone size: few; J gene: TRBJ2-5; CDR3 protein: CATSGRTGSPETQYF; CDR3 DNA: TGTGCCACCAGTGGAAGAACAGGGTCCCCAGAGACCCAGTACTTC
V gene: TRBV9; D gene: .; clone size: .; J gene: TRBJ2-1; CDR3 protein: CASSGYGGSYNEQFF; CDR3 DNA: TGTGCCAGCAGCGGCTACGGGGGCTCCTACAATGAGCAGTTCTTC
V gene: TRBV9; D gene: .; clone size: .; J gene: TRBJ1-1; CDR3 protein: CASSVEEVSRNTEAFF; CDR3 DNA: TGTGCCAGCAGCGTAGAGGAGGTCAGCAGGAACACTGAAGCTTTCTTT
V gene: TRBV18; D gene: .; clone size: .; J gene: TRBJ2-6; CDR3 protein: CASSGQGPSGANVLTF; CDR3 DNA: TGTGCCAGCTCAGGGCAGGGTCCCTCTGGGGCCAACGTCCTGACTTTC
V gene: TRBV27; D gene: .; clone size: .; J gene: TRBJ2-3; CDR3 protein: CASSSPTSRVRTQYF; CDR3 DNA: TGTGCCAGCAGTTCCCCGACTAGTCGGGTTCGTACGCAGTATTTT
V gene: TRBV7-2; D gene: TRBD1; clone size: once; J gene: TRBJ1-1; CDR3 protein: CASSWGTGNTEAFF; CDR3 DNA: TGTGCCAGCAGCTGGGGGACAGGCAACACTGAAGCTTTCTTT
V gene: TRBV5-1; D gene: TRBD1; clone size: .; J gene: TRBJ1-2; CDR3 protein: CASSRTIPGQGASDYGYTF; CDR3 DNA: TGCGCCAGCAGCCGTACTATACCGGGACAGGGGGCTTCAGATTATGGCTACACCTTC
V gene: TRBV6-1; D gene: .; clone size: .; J gene: TRBJ2-7; CDR3 protein: CASSEIRQANEQYF; CDR3 DNA: TGTGCCAGCAGTGAAATACGACAGGCCAACGAGCAGTACTTC
V gene: TRBV2; D gene: TRBD1; clone size: .; J gene: TRBJ2-1; CDR3 protein: CASSPGTAHYNEQFF; CDR3 DNA: TGTGCCAGCAGCCCCGGGACAGCGCACTACAATGAGCAGTTCTTC
V gene: TRBV6-1; D gene: TRBD1; clone size: .; J gene: TRBJ2-7; CDR3 protein: CASRVGQLYEQYF; CDR3 DNA: TGTGCCAGCCGTGTGGGACAGCTCTACGAGCAGTACTTC
V gene: TRBV21-1; D gene: .; clone size: .; J gene: TRBJ2-5; CDR3 protein: CASSKEGGTAGSETQYF; CDR3 DNA: TGTGCCAGCAGTAAAGAAGGGGGAACAGCGGGGTCGGAGACCCAGTACTTC
V gene: TRBV6-6; D gene: TRBD1; clone size: .; J gene: TRBJ2-2; CDR3 protein: CASTGRQGATGELFF; CDR3 DNA: TGTGCCAGCACGGGGAGACAGGGGGCGACCGGGGAGCTGTTTTTT
V gene: TRBV7-3; D gene: .; clone size: few; J gene: TRBJ1-1; CDR3 protein: CASSPHKNTEAFF; CDR3 DNA: TGTGCCAGCAGTCCACATAAGAACACTGAAGCTTTCTTT
V gene: TRBV27; D gene: .; clone size: .; J gene: TRBJ1-1; CDR3 protein: CASRSPLHMNTEAFF; CDR3 DNA: TGTGCCAGCAGGTCTCCGCTTCACATGAACACTGAAGCTTTCTTT
V gene: TRBV12-3/TRBV12-4; D gene: .; clone size: .; J gene: TRBJ1-2; CDR3 protein: CASGAGVNYGYTF; CDR3 DNA: TGTGCCTCCGGGGCAGGGGTCAACTATGGCTACACCTTC
V gene: TRBV11-2; D gene: .; clone size: .; J gene: TRBJ2-4; CDR3 protein: CASSNVAEGAKNIQYF; CDR3 DNA: TGTGCCAGCAGCAACGTAGCGGAGGGAGCCAAAAACATTCAGTACTTC
V gene: TRBV10-3; D gene: TRBD1; clone size: .; J gene: TRBJ1-2; CDR3 protein: CAIRSGVGTANYGYTF; CDR3 DNA: TGTGCCATCAGGTCCGGAGTAGGGACAGCTAACTATGGCTACACCTTC
V gene: TRBV9; D gene: TRBD1; clone size: .; J gene: TRBJ2-7; CDR3 protein: CASSVGTAEYEQYF; CDR3 DNA: TGTGCCAGCAGCGTCGGGACAGCCGAGTACGAGCAGTACTTC
V gene: TRBV29-1; D gene: TRBD1; clone size: .; J gene: TRBJ2-1; CDR3 protein: CSVQNPGTGANEQFF; CDR3 DNA: TGCAGCGTTCAGAACCCCGGGACAGGGGCAAATGAGCAGTTCTTC
V gene: TRBV7-9; D gene: TRBD2; clone size: .; J gene: TRBJ2-7; CDR3 protein: CASASGRSSYEQYF; CDR3 DNA: TGTGCCAGCGCTAGCGGGCGAAGCTCCTACGAGCAGTACTTC
V gene: TRBV2; D gene: TRBD2; clone size: .; J gene: TRBJ2-5; CDR3 protein: CASSEARAGGQETQYF; CDR3 DNA: TGTGCCAGCAGTGAAGCTAGGGCGGGGGGGCAAGAGACCCAGTACTTC
V gene: TRBV19; D gene: .; clone size: few; J gene: TRBJ1-2; CDR3 protein: CASSSAGVRGYTF; CDR3 DNA: TGTGCCAGTAGTTCCGCCGGGGTTCGCGGCTACACCTTC
V gene: TRBV6-2/TRBV6-3; D gene: TRBD1; clone size: .; J gene: TRBJ1-5; CDR3 protein: CASSYEELKDRGRRGPQHF; CDR3 DNA: TGTGCCAGCAGTTACGAGGAGCTGAAGGACAGGGGGCGGAGGGGGCCCCAGCATTTT
V gene: TRBV19; D gene: TRBD1; clone size: .; J gene: TRBJ1-2; CDR3 protein: CASSRQGNGRYTF; CDR3 DNA: TGTGCCAGTAGTAGACAGGGGAACGGGCGCTACACCTTC
V gene: TRBV5-6; D gene: .; clone size: .; J gene: TRBJ2-2; CDR3 protein: CASSHLSGTTGELFF; CDR3 DNA: TGTGCCAGCAGCCACCTTAGCGGAACTACCGGGGAGCTGTTTTTT
V gene: TRBV5-4; D gene: .; clone size: .; J gene: TRBJ1-2; CDR3 protein: CASSSSGGSYYGYTF; CDR3 DNA: TGTGCCAGCAGCTCATCAGGTGGGAGTTACTATGGCTACACCTTC
V gene: TRBV24-1; D gene: TRBD1; clone size: .; J gene: TRBJ2-7; CDR3 protein: CATIRAGGAPYEQYF; CDR3 DNA: TGTGCCACCATCCGAGCAGGGGGCGCACCCTACGAGCAGTACTTC
V gene: TRBV5-1; D gene: .; clone size: .; J gene: TRBJ1-4; CDR3 protein: CASSVGGANEKLFF; CDR3 DNA: TGCGCCAGCAGCGTCGGGGGAGCTAATGAAAAACTGTTTTTT